The clone carrying this T cell receptor (beta chain) turned up a few times. A read error may produce the germline difference seen at one junction end. This entry is derived from a study of early T cells in non-severe SARS-CoV-2 infection. Germline CDR1 is SSHAT and CDR2 is FNYEAQ (reference sequence). The CDR3 is made up of 16 amino acids. Tagging with unique molecular identifiers was applied to individual cDNA molecules. One entry per CDR3 protein, called by TCRdb with MiXCR from the 5' RACE reads. This sample has about 56,000 distinct CDR3 sequences, with roughly a tenth found just once. The V call is TRBV7-7, the J call TRBJ2-5; 12 bases map to TRBD2. Sequences were obtained from whole blood. This receptor was taken from an adult who was a healthcare worker with PCR-confirmed SARS-CoV-2 infection or an uninfected control (not recorded which). CDR3 DNA sequence: TGTGCTAGCAGCTTAGAGCTAGCGGGAGGGCAGGAGACCCAGTACTTC. It encodes CASSLELAGGQETQYF.